The source of this T cell receptor (beta chain) is a study of T cell repertoires in cytomegalovirus infection. Looking at the study overall: In the study, CMV epitopes included recently identified HLA-C-restricted and well-studied HLA-B-restricted ones. An indication of both CMV infection and matching HLA type came from public TCR beta signatures. Study-wide results and caveats: The ex vivo response was dominated by HLA-C-restricted CMV-specific TCR beta clonotypes. Carriers of CMV plus the relevant HLA were identified by cumulative public TCR beta family frequency.

The germline V gene has CDR1 GTSNPN and CDR2 SVGIG (reference sequence). V lost 0 bases and J 8 bases, leaving 10 bases between the germline ends. The CDR3 spans 12 residues. Of note for this clonotype: Antigen specificity is unknown.

TCRdb re-called the reads through MiXCR, storing one row per CDR3 protein. The table records 150,000 or so distinct CDR3 sequences, 32% of them present only once. This TCR came from a human donor in good health (CMV status not recorded). Some clones in this sample may be carry-over from other donors' samples. The V gene is TRBV30, the J gene TRBJ1-1; D perhaps matches TRBD1 (5 bases). Material: CD8+ T cells from cultured PBMCs, obtained from culture after CMV antigen stimulation. CDR3 region: CAWSVGGTEAFF. The CDR3 nucleotides read TGTGCCTGGAGTGTTGGGGGGACGGAAGCTTTCTTT.